This entry lists 32 T cell receptor beta chains sequenced from one sample in a study of blood T cell repertoires in COVID-19. Data came from immunoSEQ multiplex PCR; TCRdb stores just in-frame clones and leaves some out. This table holds about 100,000 clones, more than 75% found once. Material: peripheral blood. The source is a man aged 50 or older with acute or convalescent COVID-19.

As regards this clone: Germline is not matched at one junction end, which may reflect a read error. Here the CDR3 reads CASSKAGGPVF. CDR3 bases: TGTGCCAGTAGTAAGGCGGGAGGGCCGGTCTTC. The V and J genes are TRBV19 and TRBJ2-1; 9 bases fit TRBD2. The CDR3 totals 11 residues. Germline V gene data show CDR1 as LNHDA and CDR2 as SQIVND (reference sequence).

The genes are TRBV3-1 (or the pseudogene TRBV3-2) and TRBJ1-4; 7 bases align to TRBD1. Losses at the gene ends were 3 bases for V and 7 bases for J; bases not matched to a gene: 17. Germline V lookup: CDR1 LGHDT, CDR2 YNNKEL (reference sequence). The CDR3 totals 18 residues. CDR3 sequence (DNA): TGTGCCAGCAGCCAGAGGGGCGTCCAGGGGGGCAAGGGTGAAAAACTGTTTTTT. The encoded protein is CASSQRGVQGGKGEKLFF.

This chain connects TRBV12-3 or TRBV12-4 to TRBJ2-5; D not certain. The CDR3 is made up of 13 amino acids. V shed 1 base and J shed 2 bases, with 5 bases lying between them. CDR3 loop: CASSLGPQETQYF. Here the CDR3 DNA reads TGTGCCAGCAGTTTAGGTCCACAAGAGACCCAGTACTTC.

This chain connects TRBV7-2 to TRBJ1-6; D is possibly TRBD1 (6 bases). CDR1 is SGHTA, CDR2 FQGNSA, per germline. V gave up 1 base and J gave up 6 bases, with 19 bases separating them. The CDR3 is made up of 18 amino acids. The CDR3 loop is CASSLDGGARSLNSPLHF. The CDR3 nucleotides read TGTGCCAGCAGCTTAGACGGGGGGGCCCGTTCCCTTAATTCACCCCTCCACTTT. Looking up the rest from reference TRBV7-2 and TRBJ1-6 gives the full variable domain: GAGVSQSPSNKVTEKGKDVELRCDPISGHTALYWYRQSLGQGLEFLIYFQGNSAPDKSGLPSDRFSAERTGGSVSTLTIQRTQQEDSAVYLCASSLDGGARSLNSPLHFGNGTRLTVT.

This clone has only a few counts. This chain joins TRBV9 and TRBJ2-7; the D is unclear. The CDR3 runs to 14 residues. The germline V gene has CDR1 SGDLS and CDR2 YYNGEE. V was shortened by 0 bases and J by 0 bases, with 7 bases between the two germline ends. CDR3 sequence: CASSVGADSYEQYF. CDR3 coding DNA: TGTGCCAGCAGCGTAGGGGCAGACTCCTACGAGCAGTACTTC.

The chain combines TRBV5-1 with TRBJ2-3, with D maybe TRBD1 (5 bases). Looked up from germline, CDR1 is SGHRS and CDR2 is YFSETQ. The CDR3 runs to 14 residues. V was pared by 4 bases and J by 2 bases, with 11 bases between. The CDR3 DNA follows: TGCGCCAGCAGCCTGGAAGGGGACACAGATACGCAGTATTTT. Its translation is CASSLEGDTDTQYF.

The chain carries TRBV5-1 and TRBJ1-6; 8 bases fit TRBD1. The germline gives CDR1 SGHRS, CDR2 YFSETQ. Trimming cost V 2 bases and J 5 bases; bases outside gene matches: 3. The CDR3 sequence is 15 residues long. The CDR3 DNA is TGCGCCAGCAGCTTTGGGACAGGAGATAATTCACCCCTCCACTTT. This sequence encodes CASSFGTGDNSPLHF.

The chain recombines TRBV19 with TRBJ2-5; D perhaps matches TRBD1 (6 bases). Deletions cut 3 bases from V and 5 bases from J, with 16 bases between. CDR3 length equals 15 residues. The V gene's germline CDR1 is LNHDA and CDR2 SQIVND (reference sequence). CDR3 nucleotides: TGTGCCAGTAGTATTGGGTCTACAGGGTTGGAGACCCAGTACTTC. It codes for CASSIGSTGLETQYF.

The chain joins TRBV6-2 or TRBV6-3 to TRBJ1-2; D may be TRBD1 (5 bases). Germline values: CDR1 MNHEY, CDR2 SVGEGT. The length of the CDR3 is 14 residues. Trimming left V 6 bases short and J 0 bases short, with 11 bases between. In DNA form, the CDR3 reads TGTGCCAGCAGCCCTGACAGTCCTAACTATGGCTACACCTTC. This gives the protein CASSPDSPNYGYTF.

The gene calls are TRBV27 and TRBJ2-7, with 10 bases matching TRBD2. V lost 8 bases to trimming and J lost 0 bases; unmatched junction nucleotides: 10. The CDR3 is 16 residues long. CDR1 is MNHEY and CDR2 is SMNVEV in the germline V gene (reference sequence). The CDR3 reads CASRPLAGYLSYEQYF. CDR3 in DNA: TGTGCCAGCCGACCACTAGCGGGGTACCTCTCCTACGAGCAGTACTTC.

The chain recombines TRBV12-5 with TRBJ2-2; D gene ambiguous. In germline, CDR1 is LGHNT, CDR2 FRNRAP. This CDR3 has 13 amino acids. The V end was cut by 6 bases, the J end by 5 bases, with 10 bases between. The CDR3, as DNA: TGTGCTAGTGGCGTTAGTACGACCGGGGAGCTGTTTTTT. This gives the protein CASGVSTTGELFF.

J is TRBJ2-2 and V is TRBV9, with TRBD2 matching 9 bases. This CDR3 region has 15 residues. Germline trimming cut 6 bases from V and 6 bases from J; bases unmatched to any gene: 9. Germline V gives CDR1 SGDLS, CDR2 YYNGEE. CDR3 coding DNA: TGTGCCAGCAAAGTATCAGCGGGAGGATCCGGGGAGCTGTTTTTT. Translated, it gives CASKVSAGGSGELFF.

The chain uses TRBV5-1 and TRBJ1-1; no reliable D call. The CDR3 length is 14 residues. The germline V and J ends were trimmed by 0 bases and 1 base, with 7 bases remaining between them. The germline gives CDR1 SGHRS, CDR2 YFSETQ. The CDR3 reads CASSLDSSNTEAFF. In DNA form, the CDR3 reads TGCGCCAGCAGCTTGGACAGTTCGAACACTGAAGCTTTCTTT.

The V gene is TRBV24-1, the J gene TRBJ1-1; TRBD1 matches 7 bases. With 7 bases clipped from V and 3 bases from J, the junction kept 7 bases outside the gene matches. Looked up from germline, CDR1 is KGHDR and CDR2 is SFDVKD. The CDR3 consists of 14 residues. CDR3 loop: CATSDGTVDTEAFF. The CDR3 DNA follows: TGTGCCACCAGCGACGGGACAGTTGACACTGAAGCTTTCTTT.

The chain links TRBV4-2 to TRBJ2-5; possibly TRBD2 for D (5 bases). The CDR3 length is 14 residues. CDR1 and CDR2 (germline): LGHNA, YNFKEQ. Trimming took 1 base from V and 10 from J, leaving 16 bases between them. DNA of the CDR3: TGTGCCAGCAGCCAAGGAGGGAACCGGGGATACCAGTACTTC. Its protein is CASSQGGNRGYQYF.

The chain combines TRBV12-5 with TRBJ1-4; tentatively, D is TRBD1 (5 bases). Germline assignment: CDR1 LGHNT and CDR2 FRNRAP. V lost 3 bases to trimming and J lost 2 bases, with 7 bases between them. The CDR3 runs to 14 residues. In DNA, the CDR3 is TGTGCTAGTGGTTTCGGGGGGACTAATGAAAAACTGTTTTTT. This sequence encodes CASGFGGTNEKLFF.

The chain recombines TRBV24-1 with TRBJ1-5; D is perhaps TRBD1 (5 bases). V shed 9 bases and J shed 0 bases, with 8 bases lying between them. The CDR3 runs 13 residues. Germline CDR1 KGHDR, CDR2 SFDVKD. CDR3 amino acids: CATGHNSNQPQHF. The CDR3 bases are TGTGCCACCGGACATAATAGCAATCAGCCCCAGCATTTT.

This chain links TRBV2 with TRBJ1-4; 7 bases fit TRBD1. This CDR3 has 12 amino acids. V shed 7 bases and J 12 bases; nucleotides not matched to a gene: 8. Germline assignment: CDR1 SNHLY and CDR2 FYNNEI. CDR3 in amino acids: CASNRQGEELFF. Here the CDR3 DNA reads TGTGCCAGCAATCGACAGGGTGAGGAACTGTTTTTT.

V gene TRBV6-4 combines with J gene TRBJ2-3, with unresolved D. Germline loops: CDR1 MRHNA, CDR2 SNTAGT. CDR3 length: 13 residues. V lost 1 base to trimming and J lost 2 bases, with 4 bases between them. This CDR3 is CASSDLYTDTQYF. The CDR3 DNA follows: TGTGCCAGCAGTGACTTATACACAGATACGCAGTATTTT.

The V call is TRBV3-1 (or the pseudogene TRBV3-2), the J call TRBJ1-5; perhaps TRBD1 as D (6 bases). Germline CDR1 LGHDT, CDR2 YNNKEL (reference sequence). The CDR3 sequence is 14 residues long. V was pared by 1 base and J by 4 bases, with 8 bases between. The CDR3 reads CASSQATGNQPQHF. The CDR3 DNA follows: TGTGCCAGCAGCCAAGCAACAGGGAATCAGCCCCAGCATTTT.

To note about this clone: One end of the junction fails to match germline, which may point to a read error. The CDR3: CASSFNAGTGYPGHF. CDR3 DNA: TGTGCCAGCAGCTTTAACGCCGGGACAGGCTATCCAGGTCACTTC. This chain joins TRBV7-9 and TRBJ2-4; 8 bases agree with TRBD1. The V gene's germline CDR1 is SEHNR and CDR2 FQNEAQ (reference sequence). The length of the CDR3 is 15 residues. Full variable domain (remainder filled in from reference TRBV7-9 and TRBJ2-4): DTGVSQNPRHKITKRGQNVTFRCDPISEHNRLYWYRQTLGQGPEFLTYFQNEAQLEKSRLLSDRFSAERPKGSFSTLEIQRTEQGDSAMYLCASSFNAGTGYPGHFGAGTRLSVL.

V gene TRBV4-1 combines with J gene TRBJ2-3; D unclear. V lost 0 bases and J lost 4, with 11 bases in between. Germline values: CDR1 MGHRA, CDR2 YSYEKL. The CDR3 is 15 residues long. The CDR3 protein is CASSQETSFPDTQYF. CDR3 DNA sequence: TGCGCCAGCAGCCAAGAAACTTCCTTTCCAGATACGCAGTATTTT.

V usage is TRBV6-6 and J usage is TRBJ2-6, with 11 bases identical to TRBD2. The ends lost 5 bases at V and 4 bases at J; junction bases unmatched: 10. The CDR3 has 18 residues. Germline loops: CDR1 MNHNY, CDR2 SVGAGI (reference sequence). The CDR3 is CASSHGGLAVYGANVLTF. CDR3 DNA sequence: TGTGCCAGCAGTCACGGGGGACTAGCGGTTTACGGGGCCAACGTCCTGACTTTC.

This chain uses TRBV18 with TRBJ2-2; 9 positions match TRBD2. CDR1 KGHSH and CDR2 LQKENI come from the germline V gene. V was clipped by 1 base and J by 0 bases; unmatched bases: 6. The CDR3 sequence is 18 residues long. CDR3 protein: CASSPRDTSGPNTGELFF. CDR3 sequence (DNA): TGTGCCAGCTCACCACGAGATACTAGCGGGCCGAACACCGGGGAGCTGTTTTTT. Drawing the rest from reference TRBV18 and TRBJ2-2, the complete variable domain is NAGVMQNPRHLVRRRGQEARLRCSPMKGHSHVYWYRQLPEEGLKFMVYLQKENIIDESGMPKERFSAEFPKEGPSILRIQQVVRGDSAAYFCASSPRDTSGPNTGELFFGEGSRLTVL.

This chain links TRBV27 with TRBJ2-2; TRBD2 agrees at 8 bases. Germline CDR1 MNHEY, CDR2 SMNVEV (reference sequence). Trimming cost V 8 bases and J 6 bases; bases outside gene matches: 11. The CDR3 is made up of 15 amino acids. In DNA form, the CDR3 reads TGTGCCAGCGCTAAGCGGGAGACGGTCGCCGGGGAGCTGTTTTTT. This encodes CASAKRETVAGELFF.

The CDR3 DNA reads TGCGCCAGCAGCTTGTACGGGGATGCCACCGGGGAGCTGTTTTTT. Its translation: CASSLYGDATGELFF. The genes are TRBV5-1 and TRBJ2-2; the D gene is possibly TRBD2 (5 bases). Germline CDR1 is SGHRS and CDR2 is YFSETQ. The CDR3 consists of 15 residues. V was pared by 1 base and J by 4 bases, with 11 bases between.

The rearrangement uses TRBV5-1 and TRBJ2-1; 14 nucleotides line up with TRBD2. The CDR3 totals 17 residues. Germline V gene sequence: CDR1 SGHRS, CDR2 YFSETQ. Unmatched junction bases numbered 11, after V lost 4 bases and J lost 8 bases. The CDR3 is CASSPRTSGRFKDEQFF. The CDR3 DNA follows: TGCGCCAGCAGCCCCCGGACTAGCGGGAGGTTTAAAGATGAGCAGTTCTTC.

The chain links TRBV10-3 to TRBJ2-1; 11 nucleotides match TRBD2. Germline CDR1 ENHRY, CDR2 SYGVKD. The trim removed 0 bases at V and 8 bases at J, leaving 12 bases unmatched. CDR3 length: 18 amino acids. The CDR3 region is CAISESVLLAGVRDEQFF. CDR3 in DNA: TGTGCCATCAGTGAGTCCGTCCTACTAGCGGGAGTTCGCGATGAGCAGTTCTTC.

The V call is TRBV18, the J call TRBJ2-1; D is perhaps TRBD2 (5 bases). V was shortened by 3 bases and J by 4 bases, with 10 bases between the two germline ends. In germline, CDR1 is KGHSH, CDR2 LQKENI. The CDR3 runs to 14 residues. CDR3 loop: CASSPSGAYNEQFF. CDR3 DNA sequence: TGTGCCAGCTCACCGAGCGGAGCATACAATGAGCAGTTCTTC.

The rearrangement links TRBV28 to TRBJ2-1; D unclear. Germline CDR1 reads MDHEN; CDR2 reads SYDVKM. The CDR3 is 17 residues long. Trimming shortened V by 2 bases and J by 4 bases, and 18 bases separated the two germline ends. The CDR3: CASSLRTSGLAYNEQFF. The CDR3 nucleotides read TGTGCCAGCAGTTTAAGAACAAGTGGATTAGCTTACAATGAGCAGTTCTTC.

The V call is TRBV20-1, the J call TRBJ2-7; maybe TRBD1 (6 bases). V was trimmed by 1 base and J by 9 bases, leaving 10 bases between them. CDR1 and CDR2 from the germline V gene are DFQATT and SNEGSKA (reference sequence). The CDR3 totals 11 residues. CDR3 sequence: CSARVTGWQYF. DNA for the CDR3: TGCAGTGCTAGAGTAACAGGGTGGCAGTACTTC.

The chain recombines TRBV7-2 with TRBJ1-4; D might be TRBD1 (5 bases). This CDR3 spans 15 amino acids. CDR1 SGHTA and CDR2 FQGNSA come from the germline V gene. V was clipped by 4 bases and J by 6 bases, with 15 bases between them. CDR3 nucleotide sequence: TGTGCCAGCAGCTCATGGGGCCGCCCGGATGAAAAACTGTTTTTT. Translating gives CASSSWGRPDEKLFF.